Listed here are 27 T cell receptor beta chains from one sample, sequenced in a study of cytomegalovirus exposure and HLA in healthy donors (dated by TCRdb to between 2016 and 2019). The library was built by means of the immunoSEQ multiplex PCR assay. A mixture of 60 forward primers for TCR Vbeta segments and 13 reverse primers for TCR Jbeta segments was used in the multiplex PCR. This immuneACCESS table, as held by TCRdb, lists in-frame sequences with V and J called but not all clones. Of the missing ones, under half trace to an unresolved V gene in checked studies; the others have no known cause. The sample table holds about 130,000 clones, of which roughly 74% were seen once. The ten most abundant clones make up approximately 6% of the sample. Material for sequencing was PBMCs. Source of these receptors: a woman between 50 and 59 years old in good health and CMV-seropositive.

The V call is TRBV5-4, the J call TRBJ1-6, with 9 bases lining up with TRBD1. CDR1 is SGHNT and CDR2 is YYREEE in the germline V gene (reference sequence). The CDR3 length is 18 residues. V was clipped by 0 bases and J by 1 base; unmatched bases: 5. The CDR3 loop reads CASSLVGTGSSYNSPLHF. For the CDR3, the DNA is TGTGCCAGCAGCTTGGTCGGGACAGGGTCTTCCTATAATTCACCCCTCCACTTT. Using reference TRBV5-4 and TRBJ1-6 for the parts outside the CDR3, the full variable domain is ETGVTQSPTHLIKTRGQQVTLRCSSQSGHNTVSWYQQALGQGPQFIFQYYREEENGRGNFPPRFSGLQFPNYSSELNVNALELDDSALYLCASSLVGTGSSYNSPLHFGNGTRLTVT.

V is TRBV4-1 and J is TRBJ2-7; tentatively, D is TRBD1 (6 bases). Trimming removed 1 base from V and 4 bases from J, with 14 bases in between. This CDR3 is 15 amino acids long. CDR1 MGHRA and CDR2 YSYEKL come from the germline V gene. The CDR3 loop reads CASSQAPDRSYEQYF. In DNA, the CDR3 is TGCGCCAGCAGCCAAGCGCCGGACAGAAGTTACGAGCAGTACTTC.

The chain recombines TRBV6-5 with TRBJ2-1, with a tentative D call TRBD2 (6 bases). V was clipped by 5 bases and J by 5 bases, with 10 bases between them. The germline CDR1 and CDR2 sequences are MNHEY and SVGAGI. CDR3 length equals 13 residues. The CDR3 protein is CASSRGLHNEQFF. The DNA of the CDR3 is TGTGCCAGCAGTCGCGGACTACACAATGAGCAGTTCTTC.

The V and J genes are TRBV4-2 and TRBJ1-3; 7 bases align to TRBD1. The CDR3 is 18 amino acids. CDR1 is LGHNA and CDR2 is YNFKEQ in the germline V gene. V dropped 1 base and J dropped 0; count of bases not matched to a gene: 9. In DNA, the CDR3 is TGTGCCAGCAGCCAAGGTCGGGGACAGCCAACCTCTGGAAACACCATATATTTT. It translates to CASSQGRGQPTSGNTIYF.

The table lists this clone with a count of one. The chain has TRBV5-4 and TRBJ1-4; perhaps TRBD1 as D (5 bases). The CDR3 sequence is 16 residues long. The V end lost 5 bases, the J end lost 7 bases, and 21 bases lay between the germline ends. CDR1 and CDR2 from the germline V gene are SGHNT and YYREEE (reference sequence). CDR3 region: CASSPGRGVGSEKLFF. CDR3 nucleotides: TGTGCCAGCAGTCCCGGGAGGGGAGTGGGGAGTGAAAAACTGTTTTTT. The complete variable domain, with remaining parts taken from reference TRBV5-4 and TRBJ1-4, reads ETGVTQSPTHLIKTRGQQVTLRCSSQSGHNTVSWYQQALGQGPQFIFQYYREEENGRGNFPPRFSGLQFPNYSSELNVNALELDDSALYLCASSPGRGVGSEKLFFGSGTQLSVL.

The chain is built from TRBV11-3 and TRBJ1-4; 7 nucleotides line up with TRBD1. Germline V gene sequence: CDR1 SGHNT, CDR2 YENEEA. The CDR3 has 14 amino acids. Germline trimming cut 5 bases from V and 5 bases from J; bases unmatched to any gene: 5. Written as DNA, the CDR3 is TGTGCCAGCAGCCCCCGGGACAGCAATGAAAAACTGTTTTTT. Its protein is CASSPRDSNEKLFF. Together with reference TRBV11-3 and TRBJ1-4, the CDR3 gives the full variable domain: EAGVVQSPRYKIIEKKQPVAFWCNPISGHNTLYWYLQNLGQGPELLIRYENEEAVDDSQLPKDRFSAERLKGVDSTLKIQPAELGDSAVYLCASSPRDSNEKLFFGSGTQLSVL.

This sequence joins TRBV5-1 and TRBJ2-5; 7 nucleotides agree with TRBD2. Looked up from germline, CDR1 is SGHRS and CDR2 is YFSETQ. The CDR3 runs to 15 residues. Trimming at V came to 0 bases and at J to 1 base, leaving 3 bases not matched to a gene. In DNA, the CDR3 is TGCGCCAGCAGCTTGGGTGGGGGGGGCCAAGAGACCCAGTACTTC. This translates into CASSLGGGGQETQYF. Full variable domain (rest looked up from reference TRBV5-1 and TRBJ2-5): KAGVTQTPRYLIKTRGQQVTLSCSPISGHRSVSWYQQTPGQGLQFLFEYFSETQRNKGNFPGRFSGRQFSNSRSEMNVSTLELGDSALYLCASSLGGGGQETQYFGPGTRLLVL.

The CDR3 spells CSARYYEKLFF. In DNA, the CDR3 is TGCAGTGCTAGATACTATGAAAAACTGTTTTTT. The chain uses TRBV20-1 and TRBJ1-4, with D hard to call. The V gene's germline CDR1 is DFQATT and CDR2 SNEGSKA (reference sequence). The CDR3 covers 11 residues. V shed 2 bases and J shed 6 bases, with 4 bases lying between them.

The chain couples TRBV5-1 to TRBJ2-1, with 11 bases identical to TRBD2. Germline CDR1 SGHRS, CDR2 YFSETQ. Losses at the gene ends were 3 bases for V and 8 bases for J; bases not matched to a gene: 10. The CDR3 spans 16 residues. DNA for the CDR3: TGCGCCAGCAGCTCACCTCTAGCGGGGGGCGGGGATGAGCAGTTCTTC. This sequence encodes CASSSPLAGGGDEQFF.

This clone appeared once. Its ends do not fully match the called genes, so a read error is possible. The V call is TRBV4-1, the J call TRBJ2-5; the D gene is possibly TRBD1 (5 bases). Per germline, CDR1 MGHRA and CDR2 YSYEKL. CDR3 size: 16 residues. The CDR3 here is CARSQGPWGPQETQYF. DNA for the CDR3: TGCGCCCGCAGCCAAGGGCCCTGGGGCCCCCAAGAGACCCAGTACTTC.

The genes are TRBV30 and TRBJ2-7; D gene uncertain. CDR1 and CDR2 from the germline V gene are GTSNPN and SVGIG (reference sequence). V lost 2 bases and J lost 5, with 10 bases in between. The CDR3 contains 12 residues. CDR3 nucleotides: TGTGCCTGGAGTCGGGTTTTGGACGAGCAGTACTTC. This sequence encodes CAWSRVLDEQYF. The variable domain in full, completed from reference TRBV30 and TRBJ2-7, reads SQTIHQWPATLVQPVGSPLSLECTVEGTSNPNLYWYRQAAGRGLQLLFYSVGIGQISSEVPQNLSASRPQDRQFILSSKKLLLSDSGFYLCAWSRVLDEQYFGPGTRLTVT.

This clone was counted at least ten times. The rearrangement joins TRBV11-3 to TRBJ2-7; no definite D call. V dropped 1 base and J dropped 3 bases, with 7 bases sitting between them. Germline V CDR1 and CDR2: SGHNT, YENEEA. CDR3 length: 13 amino acids. The CDR3 region has the DNA TGTGCCAGCAGCTTAGGATACAGCTACGAGCAGTACTTC. As protein: CASSLGYSYEQYF.

The chain is built from TRBV9 and TRBJ2-5; D is perhaps TRBD2 (6 bases). The CDR3 runs 16 residues. V dropped 2 bases and J dropped 2 bases, with 16 bases sitting between them. Germline V CDR1 and CDR2: SGDLS, YYNGEE. The CDR3 DNA reads as TGTGCCAGCAGCGTGCTTGGTAGCGGACTTCAAGAGACCCAGTACTTC. This sequence encodes CASSVLGSGLQETQYF.

V is TRBV5-1 and J is TRBJ1-4; the D is unclear. Trimming stripped 5 bases from V and 3 bases from J, with 20 bases between. From germline, CDR1 is SGHRS and CDR2 YFSETQ. This CDR3 contains 17 residues. The DNA for the CDR3 is TGCGCCAGCAGACCGGCGGGGATATCCAACTCTAATGAAAAACTGTTTTTT. Translating gives CASRPAGISNSNEKLFF.

This clone has a handful of counts. The rearrangement uses TRBV5-6 and TRBJ2-7; 9 bases are a match to TRBD1. Per the germline V gene, CDR1 is SGHDT and CDR2 is YYEEEE. J lost 4 bases, V lost 1 base, and 3 bases had no gene match. The CDR3 runs to 14 residues. The chain's CDR3 is CASSLLGQGYEQYF. In nucleotides, the CDR3 is TGTGCCAGCAGCTTGTTGGGACAGGGTTACGAGCAGTACTTC.

The V call is TRBV6-6, the J call TRBJ2-5; 7 bases fit TRBD1. Germline V gene lookup returns CDR1 MNHNY and CDR2 SVGAGI (reference sequence). The CDR3 consists of 15 residues. After removal of 7 bases from V and 6 bases from J, the junction contained 14 bases not matched to a gene. The CDR3: CASILAPDRVQTQYF. The CDR3 nucleotides are TGTGCCAGCATTCTCGCCCCTGACAGGGTGCAGACCCAGTACTTC.

The chain is built from TRBV5-3 and TRBJ2-2; possible D gene TRBD1, 6 bases. TRBV5-3 is marked as an open reading frame, function uncertain. The CDR3 extends over 16 amino acids. The ends were cut back, 0 bases at V and 7 bases at J, with 16 bases in the middle. CDR3 in amino acids: CARSLEQGCRVGELFF. CDR3 coding DNA: TGTGCCAGAAGCTTGGAACAGGGTTGTAGGGTCGGGGAGCTGTTTTTT.

This rearrangement joins TRBV7-2 to TRBJ2-7, with 8 positions matching TRBD2. CDR1 is SGHTA, CDR2 FQGNSA, per germline. CDR3 length: 19 amino acids. Trimming cost V 0 bases and J 4 bases; bases outside gene matches: 17. CDR3 loop: CASSLARQWLAGGQYEQYF. The CDR3 bases are TGTGCCAGCAGCTTAGCGCGACAATGGCTAGCGGGTGGCCAGTACGAGCAGTACTTC.

V gene TRBV5-6 combines with J gene TRBJ1-5, with TRBD1 identical over 7 bases. Unmatched junction bases numbered 10, after V lost 4 bases and J lost 6 bases. There are 15 residues in the CDR3. Germline CDR1 is SGHDT and CDR2 is YYEEEE. Here the CDR3 DNA reads TGTGCCAGCAGCCTCTACAGGGGAAGGGGTCAGCCCCAGCATTTT. Translation: CASSLYRGRGQPQHF.

The CDR3 here is CASRPASGTVDYGYTF. The CDR3 DNA reads as TGTGCCAGTAGACCGGCCTCCGGGACAGTCGACTATGGCTACACCTTC. V and J are TRBV19 and TRBJ1-2; 7 nucleotides match TRBD1. V lost 6 bases and J lost 3; bases outside the gene matches: 13. The CDR3 contains 16 residues. Germline values: CDR1 LNHDA, CDR2 SQIVND (reference sequence).

The chain links TRBV19 to TRBJ2-5; D is ambiguous. This CDR3 contains 13 residues. From germline, CDR1 is LNHDA and CDR2 SQIVND (reference sequence). Trimming removed 6 bases at V and 7 bases at J, with 15 bases between. CDR3 nucleotides: TGTGCCAGTAGCAGAGGTGGCGGTGGGACCCAGTACTTC. Translation: CASSRGGGGTQYF.

J is TRBJ1-6 and V is TRBV4-1; TRBD1 might be the D (5 bases). Looked up from germline, CDR1 is MGHRA and CDR2 is YSYEKL. Trimming took 8 bases from V and 13 from J, leaving 24 bases between them. CDR3 length equals 15 residues. The CDR3 nucleotides read TGCGCCAGCTCGGGGGTTCGCTGGGGACCGGGGCCCCTCCACTTT. Its protein is CASSGVRWGPGPLHF.

Only a few counts were recorded for this clone. The chain uses TRBV5-4 and TRBJ2-7; TRBD2 agrees at 9 bases. Trimming cost V 4 bases and J 2 bases; bases outside gene matches: 13. CDR1 and CDR2 from the germline V gene are SGHNT and YYREEE (reference sequence). CDR3 size: 17 residues. In DNA, the CDR3 is TGTGCCAGCAGCCGGCGGGAGGGGTTCTCGGTAGCCTACGAGCAGTACTTC. This encodes CASSRREGFSVAYEQYF.

The rearrangement joins TRBV5-6 to TRBJ2-2; 12 bases fit TRBD2. The V gene end was trimmed by 4 bases and the J gene end by 7 bases; junction bases not matched to a gene: 8. CDR3 length: 16 residues. Germline CDR1 is SGHDT and CDR2 is YYEEEE. CDR3 protein: CASSLLLAGGLGELFF. Here the CDR3 DNA reads TGTGCCAGCAGCCTTCTACTAGCGGGGGGCCTCGGGGAGCTGTTTTTT.

V usage is TRBV5-1 and J usage is TRBJ2-7; 9 bases are shared with TRBD1. The V and J ends lost 1 base and 5 bases, in that order; junction bases with no gene match: 7. This CDR3 comprises 15 residues. Germline CDR1 is SGHRS and CDR2 is YFSETQ. CDR3 in amino acids: CASSLTPGQGNEQYF. CDR3 bases: TGCGCCAGCAGCTTGACCCCGGGACAGGGCAACGAGCAGTACTTC.

The rearrangement links TRBV12-1 to TRBJ1-5; the tabulated D call, TRBD1, remains unverified against the DNA. TRBV12-1 is flagged as a pseudogene. This CDR3 comprises 15 residues. The CDR3 bases are TGTGCCAGCAGCTTTGGCGGACAGCGCAATCAGCCCCAGCATTTT. Translation: CASSFGGQRNQPQHF.

The chain carries TRBV7-9 and TRBJ2-3; D perhaps matches TRBD1 (6 bases). The V gene's germline CDR1 is SEHNR and CDR2 FQNEAQ (reference sequence). The length of the CDR3 is 15 residues. V dropped 8 bases and J dropped 2 bases, with 17 bases sitting between them. Here the CDR3 reads CASPPNRVNTDTQYF. CDR3 DNA sequence: TGTGCCAGCCCTCCTAACAGGGTCAACACAGATACGCAGTATTTT.